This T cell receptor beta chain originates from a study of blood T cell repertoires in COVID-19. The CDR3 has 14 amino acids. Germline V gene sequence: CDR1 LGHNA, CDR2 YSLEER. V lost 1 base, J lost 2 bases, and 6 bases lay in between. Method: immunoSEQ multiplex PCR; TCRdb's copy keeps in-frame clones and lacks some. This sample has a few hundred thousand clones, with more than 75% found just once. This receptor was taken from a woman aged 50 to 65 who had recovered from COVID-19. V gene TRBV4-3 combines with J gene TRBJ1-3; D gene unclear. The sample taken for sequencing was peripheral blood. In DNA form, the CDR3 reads TGCGCCAGCAGCCAAGGAGGGACTGGAAACACCATATATTTT. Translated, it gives CASSQGGTGNTIYF.